The 10 T cell receptor beta chains given below trace back to one sample, sequenced in a study of T cells in Graves' hyperthyroidism and ophthalmopathy. Using RNA transcripts as the source, TCR beta CDR3 regions were amplified. With the HTBI primer set, the TCR CDR3 went through a first round of RT-PCR. One entry per CDR3 protein, called by TCRdb with MiXCR from the multiplex PCR reads. Of approximately 640,000 distinct CDR3 sequences detected, approximately 15% appear once; the ten largest clones hold around 16%. The sample taken for sequencing was blood. All receptors come from a man between 45 and 60 years old with Graves' hyperthyroidism.

CDR3: CASSPPNRAYEQYF. The CDR3 bases are TGTGCCAGCTCACCACCAAACAGAGCCTACGAGCAGTACTTC. This chain joins TRBV18 and TRBJ2-7; D not resolved. The germline V and J ends were trimmed by 0 bases and 2 bases, with 8 bases remaining between them. CDR1 is KGHSH, CDR2 LQKENI, per germline. CDR3 length: 14 amino acids.

This clonotype was counted a few times. This sequence joins TRBV7-8 and TRBJ2-1; 12 bases agree with TRBD1. The J call may be incorrect, as the DNA end agrees better with TRBJ2-7. The CDR3 consists of 16 residues. Germline loops: CDR1 SGHVS, CDR2 FQNEAQ. The CDR3 nucleotides read TGTGCCAGCAGCTTATGGGGACAGGGGGCCTACAATGAGCAGTACTTC. Its translation: CASSLWGQGAYNEQYF.

This clonotype was counted at least ten times. The chain carries TRBV28 and TRBJ2-7; no firm D call. Germline values: CDR1 MDHEN, CDR2 SYDVKM. Trimming removed 2 bases from V and 5 bases from J, with 10 bases in between. There are 13 residues in the CDR3. This CDR3 is CASSLPFGDEQYF. The DNA of the CDR3 is TGTGCCAGCAGTTTACCCTTTGGTGACGAGCAGTACTTC.

In this sample, this clonotype turned up many times. The chain recombines TRBV20-1 with TRBJ2-2; D not resolved. This CDR3 is built from 13 residues. Germline assignment: CDR1 DFQATT and CDR2 SNEGSKA (reference sequence). V lost 6 bases and J lost 2, with 10 bases in between. The CDR3 region has the DNA TGCAGTGCACCTTCCCTTAACACCGGGGAGCTGTTTTTT. It yields the protein CSAPSLNTGELFF.

This clonotype has at least ten counts. The chain employs TRBV28 and TRBJ2-7; 7 positions match TRBD2. With V trimmed by 5 bases and J by 6 bases, 16 bases remained unmatched. Germline V CDR1 and CDR2: MDHEN, SYDVKM. This CDR3 spans 16 amino acids. The CDR3 reads CASSIREGPTFGEQYF. For the CDR3, the DNA is TGTGCCAGCAGTATCAGGGAGGGCCCCACTTTTGGCGAGCAGTACTTC.

This clonotype was recorded many times. J is TRBJ2-2 and V is TRBV13; the match to TRBD1 covers 7 bases. Germline CDR1 and CDR2: PRHDT and FYEKMQ (reference sequence). V was clipped by 6 bases and J by 3 bases; unmatched bases: 13. CDR3 size: 17 residues. Here the CDR3 DNA reads TGTGCCAGCAGGCAAAGAACCGGGACAGCATACACCGGGGAGCTGTTTTTT. Translation: CASRQRTGTAYTGELFF.

The rearrangement uses TRBV3-1 and TRBJ1-3; TRBD1 is a possible D gene (6 bases). Germline V gene lookup returns CDR1 LGHDT and CDR2 YNNKEL (reference sequence). V dropped 4 bases and J dropped 14 bases, with 15 bases sitting between them. The CDR3 consists of 12 residues. Written as DNA, the CDR3 is TGTGCCAGCAGCCCGACAGGAGACGTTGTATATTTT. It codes for CASSPTGDVVYF. The complete variable domain, with remaining parts taken from reference TRBV3-1 and TRBJ1-3, reads DTAVSQTPKYLVTQMGNDKSIKCEQNLGHDTMYWYKQDSKKFLKIMFSYNNKELIINETVPNRFSPKSPDKAHLNLHINSLELGDSAVYFCASSPTGDVVYFGEGSWLTVV.

This clonotype was seen at least ten times. This chain uses TRBV20-1 with TRBJ2-5; possible D gene TRBD2, 6 bases. The germline gives CDR1 DFQATT, CDR2 SNEGSKA (reference sequence). V was cut by 0 bases and J by 1 base, with 15 bases left in between. CDR3 length: 16 residues. CDR3 region: CSARELYAGSQETQYF. The CDR3 region has the DNA TGCAGTGCTAGAGAGTTGTACGCGGGGAGCCAAGAGACCCAGTACTTC.

This clonotype came up many times. This chain joins TRBV28 and TRBJ2-7; D is undetermined. The CDR3 length is 11 residues. Germline values: CDR1 MDHEN, CDR2 SYDVKM. With 5 bases removed from V and 9 bases from J, the gap between germline ends came to 11 bases. DNA of the CDR3: TGTGCCAGCAGTCAGAAGTGGGGGCAGTACTTC. Its protein product is CASSQKWGQYF.

This clonotype has more than one count but fewer than ten. The chain is built from TRBV5-1 and TRBJ1-5, with D unclear. From germline, CDR1 is SGHRS and CDR2 YFSETQ. The V gene lost 4 bases and the J gene lost 4 bases, with 9 bases spanning the gap. The CDR3 extends over 13 amino acids. CDR3 residues: CASSPSVNQPQHF. CDR3 nucleotide sequence: TGCGCCAGCAGCCCCTCTGTGAATCAGCCCCAGCATTTT.